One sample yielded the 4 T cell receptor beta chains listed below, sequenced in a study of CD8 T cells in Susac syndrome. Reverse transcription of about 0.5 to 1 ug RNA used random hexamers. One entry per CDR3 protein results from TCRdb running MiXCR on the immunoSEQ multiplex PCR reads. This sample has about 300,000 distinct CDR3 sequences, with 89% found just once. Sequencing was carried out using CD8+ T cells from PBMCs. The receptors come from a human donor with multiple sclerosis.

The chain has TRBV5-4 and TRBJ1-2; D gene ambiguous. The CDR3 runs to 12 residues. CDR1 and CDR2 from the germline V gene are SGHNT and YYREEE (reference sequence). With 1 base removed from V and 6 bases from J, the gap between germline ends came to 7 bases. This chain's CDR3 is CASSLNLDGYTF. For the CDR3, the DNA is TGTGCCAGCAGCTTGAATCTGGATGGCTACACCTTC.

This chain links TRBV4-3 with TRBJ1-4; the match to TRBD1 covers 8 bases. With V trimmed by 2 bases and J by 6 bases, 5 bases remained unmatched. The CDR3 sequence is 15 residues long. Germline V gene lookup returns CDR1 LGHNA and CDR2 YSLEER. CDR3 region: CASSQSQGADEKLFF. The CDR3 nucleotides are TGCGCCAGCAGCCAATCGCAGGGGGCTGATGAAAAACTGTTTTTT.

The CDR3 sequence: CASSFMTERWETQYF. The DNA for the CDR3 is TGTGCCAGCAGCTTCATGACAGAGCGCTGGGAGACCCAGTACTTC. V is TRBV7-2 and J is TRBJ2-5; tentative D call: TRBD1 (5 bases). Germline V CDR1 and CDR2: SGHTA, FQGNSA. Trimming took 3 bases from V and 5 from J, leaving 16 bases between them. This CDR3 has 15 amino acids. The variable domain in full, completed from reference TRBV7-2 and TRBJ2-5, reads GAGVSQSPSNKVTEKGKDVELRCDPISGHTALYWYRQSLGQGLEFLIYFQGNSAPDKSGLPSDRFSAERTGGSVSTLTIQRTQQEDSAVYLCASSFMTERWETQYFGPGTRLLVL.

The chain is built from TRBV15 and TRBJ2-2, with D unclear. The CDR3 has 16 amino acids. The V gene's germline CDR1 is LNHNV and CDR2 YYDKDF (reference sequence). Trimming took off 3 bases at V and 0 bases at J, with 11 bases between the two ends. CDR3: CATSSLSTPNTGELFF. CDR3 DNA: TGTGCCACCAGCAGTTTATCTACCCCGAACACCGGGGAGCTGTTTTTT.